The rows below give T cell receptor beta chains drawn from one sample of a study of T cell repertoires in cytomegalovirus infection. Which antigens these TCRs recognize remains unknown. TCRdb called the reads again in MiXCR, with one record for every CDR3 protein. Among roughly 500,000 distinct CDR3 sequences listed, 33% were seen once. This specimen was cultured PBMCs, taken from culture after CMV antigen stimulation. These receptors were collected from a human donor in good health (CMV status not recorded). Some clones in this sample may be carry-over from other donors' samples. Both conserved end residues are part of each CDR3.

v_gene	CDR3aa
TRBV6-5	CASSSTPGYTEAFF
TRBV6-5	CASSREIPGGLDTQYF
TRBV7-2	CASSFRLAGPSYNEQFF
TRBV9	CASSVGGTGRYEQYF
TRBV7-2	CASSLQWGNTEAFF
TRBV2	CASSEDGRRTGELFF
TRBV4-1	CASSQASAYEQYF
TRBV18	CASSPRQQNTEAFF
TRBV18	CASSPGFNYGYTF
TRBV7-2	CASSLAGTFSTDTQYF
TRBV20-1	CSARPAGDYYEQYF
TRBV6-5	CASSKGQGTNYGYTF
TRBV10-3	CAIKNRDRESEQYF
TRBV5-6	CASSFGRGYTGELFF
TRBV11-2	CASSFQSQETQYF
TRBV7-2	CASSSQGDARNTIYF
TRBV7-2	CASSLAPTQGTDTQYF
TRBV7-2	CASSLSGGTGFEGGYF
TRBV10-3	CAISESEGRGSSYNEQFF
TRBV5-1	CASSLYWSGGSGANVLTF
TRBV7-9	CASSSEQGISGNTIYF
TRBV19	CASSVQGALGANVLTF
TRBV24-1	CATSDPYATGQETQYF
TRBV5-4	CASSWGTSGASSYEQYF
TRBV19	CASSTPSRVMNTEAFF
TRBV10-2	CASSDLGVGTYEQYF
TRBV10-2	CASRRDRGSTGELFF
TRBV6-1	CASSPPVRQEPSYGYTF
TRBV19	CASSILQGQETQYF
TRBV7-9	CASSLEQHTGELFF
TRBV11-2	CASSLVRDVYGYTF
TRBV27	CASSFGGRSRGTGELFF
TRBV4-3	CASSQDRMRNSPLHF
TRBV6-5	CASSYSGAEAFF
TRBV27	CASSTINPTGINEQYF
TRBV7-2	CASSLVGGFTF
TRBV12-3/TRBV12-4	CASSRMRDRQGRYTGELFF
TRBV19	CASSPGLKGAGVGYTF
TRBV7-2	CASSPETQETQYF